These 12 T cell receptor beta chains were sequenced from one sample in a study of beta chain features in type 1 diabetes. Isolated RNA was reverse transcribed in full, so expressed TCRB transcripts were sequenced. Method: immunoSEQ multiplex PCR; TCRdb's copy keeps in-frame clones and lacks some. The sample holds approximately 250,000 clones, about 23% seen once. Broader study findings: Patients with Type 1 diabetes showed moderately but significantly shorter TCRB CDR3s in all four CD4+ subsets.

These TCRs' antigens remain unknown. The sequenced material came from naive CD4+ T cells from blood. These receptors originate from a young woman with type 1 diabetes.

The chain uses TRBV15 and TRBJ2-5; 9 positions agree with TRBD2. From germline, CDR1 is LNHNV and CDR2 YYDKDF (reference sequence). J gave up 5 bases and V 1 base, and 5 bases lay outside the gene matches. The CDR3 consists of 15 residues. For the CDR3, the DNA is TGTGCCACCAGCAGAGGAGGCGGGAGGGTTGAGACCCAGTACTTC. Translated: CATSRGGGRVETQYF. The variable domain in full, completed from reference TRBV15 and TRBJ2-5, reads DAMVIQNPRYQVTQFGKPVTLSCSQTLNHNVMYWYQQKSSQAPKLLFHYYDKDFNNEADTPDNFQSRRPNTSFCFLDIRSPGLGDTAMYLCATSRGGGRVETQYFGPGTRLLVL.

This clone was recorded a few times. The chain employs TRBV7-2 and TRBJ2-2; D ambiguous. Between the trimmed V and J ends, which lost 6 bases and 5 bases, there was a span of 10 bases. Germline CDR1 and CDR2: SGHTA and FQGNSA. The CDR3 covers 13 residues. This CDR3 is CASRLTRTGELFF. The DNA of the CDR3 is TGTGCCAGCAGGTTAACCCGGACCGGGGAGCTGTTTTTT.

This rearrangement joins TRBV2 to TRBJ2-7, with a weak D call TRBD1 (5 bases). The CDR3 runs to 13 residues. Trimming left V 5 bases short and J 7 bases short, with 15 bases between. Germline assignment: CDR1 SNHLY and CDR2 FYNNEI. This CDR3 is CASSSHPQGEQYF. The CDR3 nucleotides are TGTGCCAGCAGTTCACATCCGCAGGGAGAGCAGTACTTC.

This clone was counted between two and nine times. Distinct nucleotide sequences in the sample also encode this CDR3. The chain joins TRBV9 to TRBJ2-5, with 15 bases identical to TRBD2. Trimming cost V 3 bases and J 4 bases; bases outside gene matches: 1. The CDR3 consists of 15 residues. The V gene's germline CDR1 is SGDLS and CDR2 YYNGEE. CDR3 protein: CASSAGLAGGETQYF. In DNA, the CDR3 is TGTGCCAGCAGCGCGGGACTAGCGGGAGGAGAGACCCAGTACTTC.

A few counts support this clone. The V call is TRBV30, the J call TRBJ2-1; 13 bases are a match to TRBD2. The V gene's germline CDR1 is GTSNPN and CDR2 SVGIG (reference sequence). The trim removed 1 base at V and 3 bases at J, leaving 3 bases unmatched. CDR3 size: 16 residues. The CDR3 sequence is CAWSGLAGGLYNEQFF. The DNA of the CDR3 is TGTGCCTGGAGTGGACTAGCGGGAGGTCTCTACAATGAGCAGTTCTTC.

The V call is TRBV27, the J call TRBJ1-2; 7 nucleotides line up with TRBD1. With 3 bases clipped from V and 8 bases from J, the junction kept 9 bases outside the gene matches. This CDR3 spans 14 amino acids. Germline V gene lookup returns CDR1 MNHEY and CDR2 SMNVEV (reference sequence). CDR3 sequence (DNA): TGTGCCAGCAGTTTCCTACAGGGGAGGCAGGGCTACACCTTC. As protein: CASSFLQGRQGYTF.

This clone was counted between two and nine times. This chain links TRBV29-1 with TRBJ1-4, with TRBD1 as a possible D gene (6 bases). Germline assignment: CDR1 SQVTM and CDR2 ANQGSEA. This CDR3 is built from 12 residues. Between the trimmed V and J ends, which lost 7 bases and 5 bases, there was a span of 11 bases. Here the CDR3 DNA reads TGCAGCGGGGGGACACCAAATGAAAAACTGTTTTTT. Translated, it gives CSGGTPNEKLFF.

This clone was found a few times. The chain is built from TRBV25-1 and TRBJ2-5; 12 nucleotides match TRBD2. Germline CDR1 is MGHDK and CDR2 is SYGVNS. V trimming: 1 base; J trimming: 4 bases; junction bases outside the gene matches: 1. The CDR3 is made up of 15 amino acids. In nucleotides, the CDR3 is TGTGCCAGCAGTGAATGGACTAGCGGGATAGAGACCCAGTACTTC. It yields the protein CASSEWTSGIETQYF. Drawing the rest from reference TRBV25-1 and TRBJ2-5, the complete variable domain is EADIYQTPRYLVIGTGKKITLECSQTMGHDKMYWYQQDPGMELHLIHYSYGVNSTEKGDLSSESTVSRIRTEHFPLTLESARPSHTSQYLCASSEWTSGIETQYFGPGTRLLVL.

This clone was picked up a small number of times. The chain has TRBV11-2 and TRBJ2-1; a weak D match, TRBD1 (6 bases). The CDR3 is made up of 12 amino acids. V lost 3 bases and J 7 bases, leaving 7 bases between the germline ends. Germline V CDR1 and CDR2: SGHAT, FQNNGV. This CDR3 is CASSLQGNEQFF. The CDR3 DNA sequence: TGTGCCAGCAGCTTGCAGGGGAATGAGCAGTTCTTC.

This clone was counted between two and nine times. The chain couples TRBV19 to TRBJ1-2; D might be TRBD1 (5 bases). Germline CDR1 and CDR2: LNHDA and SQIVND (reference sequence). The CDR3 loop spans 15 amino acids. Trimming shortened V by 3 bases and J by 0 bases, and 11 bases separated the two germline ends. CDR3 sequence: CASSMGPAPNYGYTF. CDR3 coding DNA: TGTGCCAGTAGTATGGGGCCAGCTCCTAACTATGGCTACACCTTC.

The chain joins TRBV7-3 to TRBJ2-3; 9 nucleotides agree with TRBD2. Germline V gene lookup returns CDR1 SGHTA and CDR2 FQGTGA. The V and J ends lost 10 bases and 3 bases, in that order; junction bases with no gene match: 5. This CDR3 is 13 amino acids long. This chain's CDR3 is CATAGGPTDTQYF. CDR3 in DNA: TGTGCCACGGCGGGAGGGCCTACAGATACGCAGTATTTT.

The chain couples TRBV25-1 to TRBJ1-3, with TRBD1 identical over 7 bases. The CDR3 has 17 amino acids. The germline V gene has CDR1 MGHDK and CDR2 SYGVNS. The ends lost 6 bases at V and 3 bases at J; junction bases unmatched: 14. DNA for the CDR3: TGTGCCAGCAGCGCTACCATCGGGACAGATTATGGAAACACCATATATTTT. As protein: CASSATIGTDYGNTIYF.